This T cell receptor (beta chain) stems from a study of T cell responses to AZD1222 COVID-19 vaccine. Study-wide results and caveats: After the peak T cell response, and only then, were repertoires sampled. Two AZD1222 doses significantly raised spike-specific TCR breadth and depth over controls. The number of AZD1222 recipients seropositive at baseline was only six.

Some clones are missing from TCRdb's copy, which holds only in-frame ones; the method was immunoSEQ multiplex PCR. The sample lists under 95,000 clones, roughly nine tenths occurring once. Unmatched junction bases numbered 9, after V lost 6 bases and J lost 3 bases. This CDR3 is 15 amino acids long. The germline V gene encodes CDR1 SGHDN and CDR2 FVKESK. This clone was recorded only once. The antigen is unknown. The analysis combined second doses at about 4 or about 12 weeks. The sample in question was peripheral blood, obtained 28 days after the second AZD1222 dose. The TCR was taken from an adult who received the AZD1222 COVID-19 vaccine. The chain recombines TRBV14 with TRBJ2-7, with 9 bases fitting TRBD2. In DNA, the CDR3 is TGTGCCAGCAGGTATAGCGGGGGAATAGGCTACGAGCAGTACTTC. Translated, it gives CASRYSGGIGYEQYF.